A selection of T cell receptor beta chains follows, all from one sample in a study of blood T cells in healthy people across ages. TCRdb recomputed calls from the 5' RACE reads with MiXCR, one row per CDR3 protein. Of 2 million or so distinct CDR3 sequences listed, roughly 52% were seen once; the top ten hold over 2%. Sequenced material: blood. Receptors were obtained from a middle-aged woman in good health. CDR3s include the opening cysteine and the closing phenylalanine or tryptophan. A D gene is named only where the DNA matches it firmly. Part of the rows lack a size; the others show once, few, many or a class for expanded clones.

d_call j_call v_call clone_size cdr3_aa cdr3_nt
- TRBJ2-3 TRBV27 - CASSLSGWEGTDTQYF TGTGCCAGCAGTTTATCGGGTTGGGAAGGCACAGATACGCAGTATTTT
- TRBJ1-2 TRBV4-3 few CASSQSKQTVYGYTF TGCGCCAGCAGCCAATCAAAACAGACAGTTTATGGCTACACCTTC
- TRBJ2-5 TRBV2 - CASSKTGLSETQYF TGTGCCAGCAGCAAAACAGGTCTAAGTGAGACCCAGTACTTC
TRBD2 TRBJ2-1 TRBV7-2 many CASSLGLAIEDNEQFF TGTGCCAGCAGCTTAGGACTAGCAATCGAGGACAATGAGCAGTTCTTC
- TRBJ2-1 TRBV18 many CASSIGSYNEQFF TGTGCCAGCTCAATCGGTTCCTACAATGAGCAGTTCTTC
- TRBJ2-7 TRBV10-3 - CAISADSAGEQYF TGTGCCATCAGTGCCGACTCAGCCGGCGAGCAGTACTTC
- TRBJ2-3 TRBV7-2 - CASSPGSYTQYF TGTGCCAGCAGCCCTGGGAGCTATACGCAGTATTTT
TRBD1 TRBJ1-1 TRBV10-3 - CAISEPGQGPTEAFF TGTGCCATCAGTGAGCCGGGACAGGGTCCCACTGAAGCTTTCTTT
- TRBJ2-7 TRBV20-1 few CSASAVPRYEQYF TGCAGTGCTAGTGCGGTTCCCCGGTACGAGCAGTACTTC
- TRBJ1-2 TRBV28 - CASSWRGAVGTF TGTGCCAGCAGTTGGAGGGGGGCCGTCGGCACCTTC
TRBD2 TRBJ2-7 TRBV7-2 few CASSYRLAGGPTYEQYF TGTGCCAGCAGCTACCGACTAGCGGGGGGGCCCACCTACGAGCAGTACTTC
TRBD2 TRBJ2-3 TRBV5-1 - CASSSWAGGTRTDTQYF TGCGCCAGCAGCTCATGGGCGGGGGGGACCCGCACAGATACGCAGTATTTT
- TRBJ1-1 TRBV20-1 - CSANLPGLAEAFF TGCAGTGCTAACCTTCCGGGGTTGGCTGAAGCTTTCTTT
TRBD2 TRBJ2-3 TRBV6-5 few CASRQLAGGDGTQYF TGTGCCAGCAGACAACTAGCGGGGGGTGATGGTACGCAGTATTTT
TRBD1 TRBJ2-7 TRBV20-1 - CSAWGQDYYEQYF TGCAGTGCCTGGGGACAGGATTACTACGAGCAGTACTTC
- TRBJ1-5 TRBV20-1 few CSASETVNSSQPQHF TGCAGTGCTTCCGAGACAGTCAATAGCAGTCAGCCCCAGCATTTT
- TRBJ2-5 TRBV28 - CASRSAQETQYF TGTGCCAGCAGGTCGGCACAAGAGACCCAGTACTTC
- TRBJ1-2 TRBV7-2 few CASTPSGDGYTF TGTGCCAGCACCCCTTCGGGGGACGGCTACACCTTC
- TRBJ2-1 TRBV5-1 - CASSFEGLTRGQFF TGCGCCAGCAGTTTTGAGGGCCTAACTCGCGGGCAGTTCTTC
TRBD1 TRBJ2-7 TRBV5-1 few CASSPDRGDEQYF TGCGCCAGCAGCCCGGACAGGGGGGACGAGCAGTACTTC
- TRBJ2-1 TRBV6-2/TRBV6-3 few CASRAIGVNSYNEQFF TGTGCCAGCAGAGCGATAGGGGTTAACTCCTACAATGAGCAGTTCTTC
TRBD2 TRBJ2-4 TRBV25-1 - CASSEFGEGRNIQYF TGTGCCAGCAGTGAATTTGGGGAGGGGAGAAACATTCAGTACTTC
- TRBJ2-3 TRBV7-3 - CASSSRLTRDSSTDTQYF TGTGCCAGCAGCTCTCGACTCACCCGGGACTCGAGCACAGATACGCAGTATTTT
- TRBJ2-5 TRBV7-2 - CASRPLGGTEETQYF TGTGCCAGCAGACCCTTGGGGGGGACAGAAGAGACCCAGTACTTC
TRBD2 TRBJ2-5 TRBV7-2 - CASSMRTSGGGETQYF TGTGCCAGCAGCATGCGGACTAGCGGTGGGGGGGAGACCCAGTACTTC
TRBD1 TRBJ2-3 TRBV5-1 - CASSERGLTGIPDTQYF TGCGCCAGCAGCGAAAGGGGGTTGACAGGGATCCCAGATACGCAGTATTTT
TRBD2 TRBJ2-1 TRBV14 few CASSETAGGNEQFF TGTGCCAGCAGTGAGACAGCGGGGGGCAATGAGCAGTTCTTC
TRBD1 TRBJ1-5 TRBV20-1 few CSARGPGTGTGQPQHF TGCAGTGCTAGAGGACCCGGGACAGGGACAGGTCAGCCCCAGCATTTT
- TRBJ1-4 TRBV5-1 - CASSTQGFEGEKLFF TGCGCCAGCAGCACCCAGGGTTTTGAGGGTGAAAAACTGTTTTTT
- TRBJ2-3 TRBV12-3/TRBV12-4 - CASRPIMVDTQYF TGTGCCAGCAGACCCATCATGGTAGATACGCAGTATTTT
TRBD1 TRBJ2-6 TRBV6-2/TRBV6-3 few CASSYTSRDRGVSGANVLTF TGTGCCAGCAGTTACACAAGCCGGGACAGGGGCGTCTCTGGGGCCAACGTCCTGACTTTC
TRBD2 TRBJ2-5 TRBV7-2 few CASSSTSGGALGETQYF TGTGCCAGCAGCTCCACTAGCGGGGGGGCATTGGGAGAGACCCAGTACTTC
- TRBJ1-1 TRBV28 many CASSLRNTEAFF TGTGCCAGCAGCCTCAGGAACACTGAAGCTTTCTTT
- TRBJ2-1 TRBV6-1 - CASSEGVFLYNEQFF TGTGCCAGCAGTGAAGGAGTGTTTTTATACAATGAGCAGTTCTTC
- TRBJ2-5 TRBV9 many CASSREWGLETQYF TGTGCCAGCAGCAGGGAGTGGGGACTAGAGACCCAGTACTTC
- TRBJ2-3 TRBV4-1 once CASSQGLSDPRIGDTQYF TGCGCCAGCAGCCAAGGACTCTCGGACCCAAGAATAGGAGATACGCAGTATTTT
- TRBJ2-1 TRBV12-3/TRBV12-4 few CASSFRVQQFF TGTGCCAGCAGTTTCCGGGTCCAGCAGTTCTTC
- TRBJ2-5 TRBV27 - CASSLILRGGETQYF TGTGCCAGCAGTTTAATCCTGCGGGGCGGGGAGACCCAGTACTTC
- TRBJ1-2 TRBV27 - CASSRLTETTNYGYTF TGTGCCAGCAGCCGCCTGACAGAAACTACTAACTATGGCTACACCTTC
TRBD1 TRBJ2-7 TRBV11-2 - CASSSGGTGNLYEQYF TGTGCCAGCAGCTCAGGCGGGACAGGGAACCTCTACGAGCAGTACTTC
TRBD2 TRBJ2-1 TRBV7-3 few CASSPSGTRNEQFF TGTGCCAGCAGCCCCTCCGGGACTAGAAATGAGCAGTTCTTC
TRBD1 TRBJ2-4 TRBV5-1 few CASSLDGTEYF TGCGCCAGCAGCTTGGACGGGACAGAGTACTTC